This T cell receptor beta chain originates from a study of early T cells in non-severe SARS-CoV-2 infection. Background on the study: Bulk RNA isolated from unsorted whole blood underwent sequencing; chains were not paired.

V lost 6 bases and J 7 bases, leaving 16 bases between the germline ends. The CDR3 covers 13 residues. Germline CDR1 and CDR2: SQVTM and ANQGSEA. This clonotype came up a few times. Unique molecular identifiers tagged individual cDNA molecules. TCRdb re-called the 5' RACE reads through MiXCR, storing one row per CDR3 protein. The sample comprises 97,000 or so distinct CDR3 sequences, about 10% of which are singletons, and roughly 4.5% rests with the top ten. This clonotype originated in an adult who was a healthcare worker with PCR-confirmed SARS-CoV-2 infection or an uninfected control (not recorded which). The source was whole blood, collected at baseline. The chain recombines TRBV29-1 with TRBJ2-1; possible D gene TRBD1, 7 bases. This CDR3 is CSVEGRGVNEQFF. In DNA form, the CDR3 reads TGCAGCGTCGAGGGCAGGGGGGTTAATGAGCAGTTCTTC.